Below, one T cell receptor beta chain is given with its context. Its target antigen remains unknown. No base qualities exist here, and no much larger clone lies one base off it. These data belong to a study of blood T cell repertoires in COVID-19 (dated by TCRdb to the early 2020s). Broadly, across the study: Collaborator samples came from the United States, Italy and Spain and covered acute and convalescent phases of COVID-19. The sample metadata nearly always contained a de-identified subject ID, COVID-19 status, age in years and sex. The material from the prospective study consisted of cDNA or gDNA derived from T cells, B-cell-depleted T cells, or PBMCs. The repertoires were made available in a free public database intended to serve as a resource for research on the immune response to SARS-CoV-2. The samples were drawn from the first 160 participants of the ongoing ImmuneRACE study and from some 1,300 subjects provided by 6 global collaborators. Subjects who had been exposed to COVID-19, were actively infected with it, or had recovered from it provided the deeply sampled blood TCRbeta repertoires that made up the dataset. Where HLA class I and class II types were available, the types were taken from metadata supplied by the sample provider, not from assay-based typing.

On the study overall, not on this receptor specifically: The quantity of clinical and demographic metadata differed by source and by participant and was supplied without curation.

TCRbeta CDR3 regions were amplified from genomic DNA using the immunoSEQ Assay, a bias-controlled multiplex PCR. The authors processed their data as follows. The number of nucleated cells in each sample was estimated by amplification of reference gene primers within the assay. Sequence reads were collapsed and filtered to measure the absolute abundance of every unique TCRbeta CDR3 rearrangement. For each sample, productive Simpson clonality was calculated as the square root of Simpson's diversity index over productive rearrangements. Not all clones reach the TCRdb copy of this immuneACCESS table, which keeps in-frame sequences only. Checked studies attribute under half of the gap to unresolved V genes and leave the rest unexplained. V, J and clone size reflect that table, while D and trimming were determined from the DNA. The sample table holds 250,000 to 300,000 clones, of which around nine tenths were seen once. The leading ten clones occupy under 9.5% of the sample.

Enrolling through a virtual design, the prospective study's participants ranged in age from roughly 18 to 89 years and lived across more than 20 United States geographic areas. To assign participants to cohorts, the prospective study relied on clinical history that participants themselves reported in a screening survey and a study questionnaire. Recovered participants in ImmuneRACE Cohort 3 were defined as having two consecutive negative NP/OP PCR tests, clearance from a healthcare professional, or resolution of symptoms. Mobile phlebotomists in the prospective study collected whole blood, serum and a nasopharyngeal or oropharyngeal swab from every participant. Participants in the prospective study had the option to provide additional blood draws and questionnaires over a 2-month period. Prospective study blood samples were shipped either frozen or at room temperature before DNA extraction. The clonotype comes from a man aged 40-49 years who had recovered from COVID-19. Sequenced: PBMCs or T cells enriched from blood (not recorded which).

The CDR3 protein: CASSQGQNTDTQYF. The DNA is as follows: TGTGCCAGCAGCCAGGGACAGAACACAGATACGCAGTATTTT. The rearrangement combines TRBV21-1 with TRBJ2-3; TRBD1 is the table's D call and was not checked against the DNA. TRBV21-1 is termed a pseudogene. The CDR3 holds 14 amino acids from the cysteine to the phenylalanine. CDR3 DNA is the only sequence kept; it has 42 bases, read in frame from the first base.